This T cell receptor beta chain was observed in a study of radiotherapy plus CTLA-4 blockade in lung cancer. The germline V gene encodes CDR1 MNHEY and CDR2 SVGAGI. The CDR3 is 16 residues long. Between the trimmed V and J ends, which lost 0 bases and 6 bases, there was a span of 15 bases. Assay: immunoSEQ multiplex PCR; the TCRdb copy retains only in-frame clones and omits some. The table records 85,000 to 95,000 clones, 82% of them present only once. The specimen was peripheral blood, collected from a patient treated with radiotherapy plus ipilimumab. The origin of this receptor is a human donor with non-small cell lung cancer that progressed on radiotherapy plus ipilimumab. V usage is TRBV6-5 and J usage is TRBJ2-1; weak D call: TRBD2 (6 bases). Here the CDR3 reads CASSYSTGSVLNEQFF. CDR3 coding DNA: TGTGCCAGCAGTTACTCGACCGGGAGTGTACTCAATGAGCAGTTCTTC.